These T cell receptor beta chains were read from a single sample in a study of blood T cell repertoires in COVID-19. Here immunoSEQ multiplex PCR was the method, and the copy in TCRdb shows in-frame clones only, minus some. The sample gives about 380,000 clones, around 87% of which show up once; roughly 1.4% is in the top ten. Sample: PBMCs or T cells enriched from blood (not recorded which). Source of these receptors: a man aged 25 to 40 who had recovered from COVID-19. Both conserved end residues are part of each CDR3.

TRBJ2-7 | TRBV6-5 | CASSYGRGGFEQYF
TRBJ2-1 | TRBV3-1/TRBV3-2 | CASSQGGGNEQFF
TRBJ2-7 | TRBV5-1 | CASSLGDRGEQYF
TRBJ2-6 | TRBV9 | CASSVSGIPGANVLTF
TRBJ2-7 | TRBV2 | CASSEIRERYF
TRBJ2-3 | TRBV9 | CASSVVITDTQYF
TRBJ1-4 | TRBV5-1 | CASSWTALAEKLFF
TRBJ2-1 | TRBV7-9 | CASSLAGAYEQFF
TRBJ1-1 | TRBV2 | CASDKGQGAEAFF
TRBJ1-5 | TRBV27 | CASSESNQPQHF
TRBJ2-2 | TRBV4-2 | CASSQDSYRVNTGELFF
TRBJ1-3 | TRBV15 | CATAPTVGGNTIYF